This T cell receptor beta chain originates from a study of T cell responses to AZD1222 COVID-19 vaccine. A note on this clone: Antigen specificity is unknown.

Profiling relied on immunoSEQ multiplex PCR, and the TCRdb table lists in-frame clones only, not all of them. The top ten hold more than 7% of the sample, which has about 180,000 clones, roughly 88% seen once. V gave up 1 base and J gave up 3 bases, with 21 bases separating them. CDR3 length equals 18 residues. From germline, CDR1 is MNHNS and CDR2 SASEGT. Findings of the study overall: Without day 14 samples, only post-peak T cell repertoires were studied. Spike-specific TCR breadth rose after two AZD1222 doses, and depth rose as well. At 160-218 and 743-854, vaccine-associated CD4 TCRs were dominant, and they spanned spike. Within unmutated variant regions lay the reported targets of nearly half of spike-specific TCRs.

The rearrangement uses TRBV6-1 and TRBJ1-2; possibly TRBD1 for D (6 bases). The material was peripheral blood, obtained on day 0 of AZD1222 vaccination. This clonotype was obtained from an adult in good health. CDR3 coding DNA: TGTGCCAGCAGTGAAGAGAAAACGGGGGCAGGGCGGGACTATGGCTACACCTTC. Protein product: CASSEEKTGAGRDYGYTF.